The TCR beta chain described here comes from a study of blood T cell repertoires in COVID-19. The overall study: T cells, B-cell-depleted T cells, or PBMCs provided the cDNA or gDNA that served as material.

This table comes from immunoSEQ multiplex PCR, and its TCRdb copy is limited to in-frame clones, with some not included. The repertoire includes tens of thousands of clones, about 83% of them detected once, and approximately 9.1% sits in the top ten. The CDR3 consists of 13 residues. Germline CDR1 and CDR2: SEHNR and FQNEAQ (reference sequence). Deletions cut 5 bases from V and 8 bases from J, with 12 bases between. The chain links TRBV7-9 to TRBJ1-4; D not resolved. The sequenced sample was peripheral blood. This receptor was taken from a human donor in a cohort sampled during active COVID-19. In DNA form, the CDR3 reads TGTGCCAGCAGCCCGAGGGCTGGGGAAAAACTGTTTTTT. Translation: CASSPRAGEKLFF.